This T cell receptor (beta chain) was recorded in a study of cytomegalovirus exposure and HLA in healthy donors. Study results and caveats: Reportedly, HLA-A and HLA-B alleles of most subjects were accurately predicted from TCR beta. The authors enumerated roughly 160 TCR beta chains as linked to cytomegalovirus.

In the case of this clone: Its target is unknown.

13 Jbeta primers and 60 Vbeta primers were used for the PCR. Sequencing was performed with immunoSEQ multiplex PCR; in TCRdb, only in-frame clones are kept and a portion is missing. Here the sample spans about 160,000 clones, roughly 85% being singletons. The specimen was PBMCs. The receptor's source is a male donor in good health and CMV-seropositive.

The CDR3 region is CASREPRGPTDTQYF. The CDR3 DNA follows: TGTGCCAGCAGGGAACCCAGGGGTCCCACAGATACGCAGTATTTT. The rearrangement links TRBV27 to TRBJ2-3; D may be TRBD1 (6 bases). The germline V gene has CDR1 MNHEY and CDR2 SMNVEV (reference sequence). Trimming left V 6 bases short and J 2 bases short, with 15 bases between. CDR3 length equals 15 residues.